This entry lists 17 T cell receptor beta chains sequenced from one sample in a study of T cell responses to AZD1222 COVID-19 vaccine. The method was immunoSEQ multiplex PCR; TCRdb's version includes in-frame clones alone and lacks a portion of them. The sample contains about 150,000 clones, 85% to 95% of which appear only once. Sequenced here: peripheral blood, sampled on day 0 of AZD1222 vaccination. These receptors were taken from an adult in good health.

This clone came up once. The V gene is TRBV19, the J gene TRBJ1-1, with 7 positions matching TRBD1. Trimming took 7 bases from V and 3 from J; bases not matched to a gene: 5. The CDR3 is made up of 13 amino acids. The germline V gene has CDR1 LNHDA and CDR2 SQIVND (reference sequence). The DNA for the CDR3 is TGTGCCAGTATCGACAGGGACGACACTGAAGCTTTCTTT. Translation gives CASIDRDDTEAFF.

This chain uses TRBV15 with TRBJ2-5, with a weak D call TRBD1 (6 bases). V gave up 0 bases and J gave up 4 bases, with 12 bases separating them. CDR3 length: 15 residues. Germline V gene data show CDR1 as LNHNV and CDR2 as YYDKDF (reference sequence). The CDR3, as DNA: TGTGCCACCAGCAGAGATCCAGGGGTTTCAGAGACCCAGTACTTC. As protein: CATSRDPGVSETQYF.

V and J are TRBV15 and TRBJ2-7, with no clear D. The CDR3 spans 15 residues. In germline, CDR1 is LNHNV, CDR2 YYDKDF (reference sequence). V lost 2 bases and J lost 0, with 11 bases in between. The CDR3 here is CATSRSLISSYEQYF. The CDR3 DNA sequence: TGTGCCACCAGCAGATCCCTTATAAGCTCCTACGAGCAGTACTTC.

The CDR3 region is CASSSPGLGQPQHF. In DNA form, the CDR3 reads TGTGCCAGCAGCTCTCCAGGGTTAGGGCAGCCCCAGCATTTT. V gene TRBV7-9 combines with J gene TRBJ1-5; D is possibly TRBD1 (5 bases). The CDR3 has 14 residues. Germline CDR1 is SEHNR and CDR2 is FQNEAQ (reference sequence). Trimming pared 4 bases from V and 7 bases from J, leaving 14 bases between.

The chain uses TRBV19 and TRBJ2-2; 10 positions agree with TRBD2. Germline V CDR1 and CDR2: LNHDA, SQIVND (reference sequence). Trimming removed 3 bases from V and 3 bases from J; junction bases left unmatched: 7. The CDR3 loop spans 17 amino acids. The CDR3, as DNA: TGTGCCAGTAGTATGGACAGCGGGAGGGCGTACACCGGGGAGCTGTTTTTT. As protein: CASSMDSGRAYTGELFF.

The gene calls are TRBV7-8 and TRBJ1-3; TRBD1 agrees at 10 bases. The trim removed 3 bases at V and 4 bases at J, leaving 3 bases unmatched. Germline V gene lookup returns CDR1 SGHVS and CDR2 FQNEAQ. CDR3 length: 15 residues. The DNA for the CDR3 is TGTGCCAGCAGCTTGGGGACAGGGGTCGGAAACACCATATATTTT. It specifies CASSLGTGVGNTIYF.

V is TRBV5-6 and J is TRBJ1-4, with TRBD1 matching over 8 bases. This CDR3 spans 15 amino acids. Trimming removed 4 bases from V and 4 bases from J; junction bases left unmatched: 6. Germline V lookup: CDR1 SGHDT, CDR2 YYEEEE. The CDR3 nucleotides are TGTGCCAGCAGCCCGTGGACAGGGAGTAATGAAAAACTGTTTTTT. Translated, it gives CASSPWTGSNEKLFF. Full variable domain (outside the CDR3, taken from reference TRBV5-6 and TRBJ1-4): DAGVTQSPTHLIKTRGQQVTLRCSPKSGHDTVSWYQQALGQGPQFIFQYYEEEERQRGNFPDRFSGHQFPNYSSELNVNALLLGDSALYLCASSPWTGSNEKLFFGSGTQLSVL.

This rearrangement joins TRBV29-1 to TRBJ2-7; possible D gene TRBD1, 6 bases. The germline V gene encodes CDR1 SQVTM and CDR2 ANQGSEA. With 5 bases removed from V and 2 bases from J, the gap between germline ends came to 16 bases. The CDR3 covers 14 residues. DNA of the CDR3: TGCAGCGTTTGGTCAGGGGAAACCCCCTACGAGCAGTACTTC. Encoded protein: CSVWSGETPYEQYF.

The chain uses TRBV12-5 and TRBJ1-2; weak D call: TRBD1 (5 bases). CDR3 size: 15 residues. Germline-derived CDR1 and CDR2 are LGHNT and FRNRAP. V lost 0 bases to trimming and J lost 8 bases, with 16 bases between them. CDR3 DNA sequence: TGTGCTAGTGGTTTGGTACTTGGGCAGGGTCGGGGCTACACCTTC. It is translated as CASGLVLGQGRGYTF.

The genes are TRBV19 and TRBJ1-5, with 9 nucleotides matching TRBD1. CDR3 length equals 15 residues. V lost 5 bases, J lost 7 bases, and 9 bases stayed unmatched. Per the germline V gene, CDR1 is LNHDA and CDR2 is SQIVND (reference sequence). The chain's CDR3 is CASSAGTGSWQPQHF. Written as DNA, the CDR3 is TGTGCCAGTAGTGCCGGGACAGGGTCATGGCAGCCCCAGCATTTT.

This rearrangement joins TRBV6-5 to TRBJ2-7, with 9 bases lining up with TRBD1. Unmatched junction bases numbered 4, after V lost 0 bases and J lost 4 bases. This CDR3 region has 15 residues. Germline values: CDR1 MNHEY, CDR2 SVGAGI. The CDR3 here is CASSYSTGGGYEQYF. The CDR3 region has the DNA TGTGCCAGCAGTTACTCTACAGGGGGCGGGTACGAGCAGTACTTC.

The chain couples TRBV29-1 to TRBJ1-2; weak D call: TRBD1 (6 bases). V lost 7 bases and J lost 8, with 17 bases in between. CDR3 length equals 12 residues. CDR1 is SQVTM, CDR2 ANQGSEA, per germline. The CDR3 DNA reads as TGCAGCGCCCCGGAAGGGGGGATAGGCTACACCTTC. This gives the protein CSAPEGGIGYTF.

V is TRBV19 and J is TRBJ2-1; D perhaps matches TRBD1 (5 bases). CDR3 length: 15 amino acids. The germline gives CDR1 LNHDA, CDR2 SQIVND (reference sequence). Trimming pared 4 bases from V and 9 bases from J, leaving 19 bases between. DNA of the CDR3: TGTGCCAGTAGTACCCTAGAATGGGGCTCGAGTGAGCAGTTCTTC. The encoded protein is CASSTLEWGSSEQFF.

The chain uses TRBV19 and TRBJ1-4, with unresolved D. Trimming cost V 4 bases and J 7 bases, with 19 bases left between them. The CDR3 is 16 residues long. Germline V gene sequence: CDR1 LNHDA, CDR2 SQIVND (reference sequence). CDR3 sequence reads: CASSTRDPGGSEKLFF. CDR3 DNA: TGTGCCAGTAGTACAAGAGACCCCGGCGGGAGTGAAAAACTGTTTTTT.

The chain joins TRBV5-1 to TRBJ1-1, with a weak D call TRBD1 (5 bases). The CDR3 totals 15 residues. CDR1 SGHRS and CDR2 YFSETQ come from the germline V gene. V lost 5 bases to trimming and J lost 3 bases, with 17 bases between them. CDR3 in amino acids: CASRPGGTGDTEAFF. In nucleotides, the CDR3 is TGCGCCAGCAGACCGGGGGGGACCGGAGACACTGAAGCTTTCTTT.

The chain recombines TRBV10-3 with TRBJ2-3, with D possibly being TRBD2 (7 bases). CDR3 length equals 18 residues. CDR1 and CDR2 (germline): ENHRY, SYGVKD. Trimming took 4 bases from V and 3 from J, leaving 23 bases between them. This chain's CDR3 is CAISGGGERWIWTDTQYF. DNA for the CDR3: TGTGCCATCAGTGGAGGGGGGGAGAGGTGGATATGGACAGATACGCAGTATTTT.

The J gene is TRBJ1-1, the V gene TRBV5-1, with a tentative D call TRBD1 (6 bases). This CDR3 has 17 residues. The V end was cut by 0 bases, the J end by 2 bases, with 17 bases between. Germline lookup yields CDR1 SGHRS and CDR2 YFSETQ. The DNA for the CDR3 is TGCGCCAGCAGCTTGGCCTCGTGGCGGGACACCAACACTGAAGCTTTCTTT. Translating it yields CASSLASWRDTNTEAFF.